The 9 T cell receptor beta chains presented below share a single source sample, sequenced in a study of cytomegalovirus exposure and HLA in healthy donors. PCR primers comprised 60 Vbeta and 13 Jbeta primers. The method was immunoSEQ multiplex PCR; TCRdb's version includes in-frame clones alone and lacks a portion of them. The data hold about 77,000 clones, with roughly 75% observed a single time. Sequenced input: PBMCs. The receptors were sampled from a woman between 35 and 50 years old in good health and CMV-seronegative.

V gene TRBV7-9 combines with J gene TRBJ2-1, with TRBD2 matching over 13 bases. Trimming cost V 4 bases and J 7 bases; bases outside gene matches: 7. This CDR3 is 16 amino acids long. The germline V gene has CDR1 SEHNR and CDR2 FQNEAQ (reference sequence). The CDR3 nucleotides are TGTGCCAGCAGCTCGACACCGGGACTAGCGGGAAATGAGCAGTTCTTC. Protein product: CASSSTPGLAGNEQFF.

This sequence joins TRBV5-1 and TRBJ2-3; D is ambiguous. V lost 4 bases and J lost 0, with 12 bases in between. Germline CDR1 is SGHRS and CDR2 is YFSETQ. This CDR3 contains 15 residues. CDR3 sequence reads: CASSPEWRSTDTQYF. The DNA for the CDR3 is TGCGCCAGCAGCCCCGAGTGGCGGAGCACAGATACGCAGTATTTT. Variable domain in full (rest from reference TRBV5-1 and TRBJ2-3): KAGVTQTPRYLIKTRGQQVTLSCSPISGHRSVSWYQQTPGQGLQFLFEYFSETQRNKGNFPGRFSGRQFSNSRSEMNVSTLELGDSALYLCASSPEWRSTDTQYFGPGTRLTVL.

The chain uses TRBV9 and TRBJ1-1; tentatively, D is TRBD1 (5 bases). CDR3 length: 16 amino acids. Trimming removed 1 base from V and 6 bases from J, with 19 bases in between. CDR1 and CDR2 from the germline V gene are SGDLS and YYNGEE. In DNA form, the CDR3 reads TGTGCCAGCAGCGTATTTCCGGGGGTCCTGGTCTCTGAAGCTTTCTTT. Amino acids: CASSVFPGVLVSEAFF.

The rearrangement uses TRBV15 and TRBJ2-5; 13 bases fit TRBD2. The J call is uncertain, as TRBJ2-7 better fits the DNA end. CDR1 is LNHNV and CDR2 is YYDKDF in the germline V gene (reference sequence). This CDR3 region has 14 residues. CDR3 sequence: CATRLAGGSYEQYF. Here the CDR3 DNA reads TGTGCCACCAGACTAGCGGGAGGGTCTTACGAGCAGTACTTC.

In DNA form, the CDR3 reads TGTGCCAGCTCACCAACAAGGGACAGGGGATCAGAAGCTTTCTTT. This translates into CASSPTRDRGSEAFF. This chain uses TRBV18 with TRBJ1-1; 10 bases map to TRBD1. The CDR3 sequence is 15 residues long. The germline gives CDR1 KGHSH, CDR2 LQKENI. The junction had 8 bases not matched to a gene; V was cut back by 2 bases and J by 8 bases. The full variable domain, its missing parts supplied by reference TRBV18 and TRBJ1-1, is NAGVMQNPRHLVRRRGQEARLRCSPMKGHSHVYWYRQLPEEGLKFMVYLQKENIIDESGMPKERFSAEFPKEGPSILRIQQVVRGDSAAYFCASSPTRDRGSEAFFGQGTRLTVV.

The chain is built from TRBV19 and TRBJ2-4; TRBD2 agrees at 10 bases. In germline, CDR1 is LNHDA, CDR2 SQIVND (reference sequence). CDR3 length equals 14 residues. The ends lost 7 bases at V and 5 bases at J; junction bases unmatched: 5. The CDR3 DNA reads as TGTGCCAGTAAGCGGGGGGGCCGGGAAAACATTCAGTACTTC. This encodes CASKRGGRENIQYF.

The V call is TRBV18, the J call TRBJ1-5; maybe TRBD1 (6 bases). V lost 2 bases and J 3 bases, leaving 8 bases between the germline ends. CDR1 is KGHSH and CDR2 is LQKENI in the germline V gene. CDR3 length: 14 amino acids. CDR3 in amino acids: CASSPGGLNQPQHF. In DNA, the CDR3 is TGTGCCAGCTCACCAGGGGGCCTCAATCAGCCCCAGCATTTT.

This chain joins TRBV28 and TRBJ2-7; possibly TRBD1 for D (6 bases). CDR3 length: 15 residues. Germline loops: CDR1 MDHEN, CDR2 SYDVKM. V gave up 7 bases and J gave up 0 bases, with 16 bases separating them. CDR3 residues: CASTTGPGVSYEQYF. The CDR3 DNA sequence: TGTGCCAGCACCACAGGGCCCGGAGTCTCCTACGAGCAGTACTTC. The complete variable domain, with remaining parts taken from reference TRBV28 and TRBJ2-7, reads DVKVTQSSRYLVKRTGEKVFLECVQDMDHENMFWYRQDPGLGLRLIYFSYDVKMKEKGDIPEGYSVSREKKERFSLILESASTNQTSMYLCASTTGPGVSYEQYFGPGTRLTVT.

This rearrangement joins TRBV2 to TRBJ2-3; 12 bases match TRBD1. With 7 bases clipped from V and 7 bases from J, the junction kept 3 bases outside the gene matches. There are 13 residues in the CDR3. Germline V gene lookup returns CDR1 SNHLY and CDR2 FYNNEI. In nucleotides, the CDR3 is TGTGCCAGCATGGGACAGGGGGCTTATACGCAGTATTTT. Amino acids: CASMGQGAYTQYF.